Presented here are 29 T cell receptor beta chains from one specimen sequenced in a study of CD8 T cells in Susac syndrome. An input of about 0.5 to 1 ug of RNA was subjected to reverse transcription using random hexamers. MiXCR, run by TCRdb on the immunoSEQ multiplex PCR reads, gives a single entry per CDR3 protein. There are over 140,000 distinct CDR3 sequences in the sample; 95% occur only once, and 0.14% lies in the top ten. The sequenced material came from CD4+ T cells from PBMCs. Receptor source: a human donor with Susac syndrome.

V is TRBV5-4 and J is TRBJ1-6; D possibly corresponds to TRBD1 (5 bases). CDR3 length: 16 amino acids. Germline CDR1 is SGHNT and CDR2 is YYREEE (reference sequence). V lost 3 bases to trimming and J lost 0 bases, with 10 bases between them. DNA of the CDR3: TGTGCCAGCAGCTCCGAGGGGAGCTCCTATAATTCACCCCTCCACTTT. Encoded protein: CASSSEGSSYNSPLHF. The whole variable domain, filled in from reference TRBV5-4 and TRBJ1-6, reads ETGVTQSPTHLIKTRGQQVTLRCSSQSGHNTVSWYQQALGQGPQFIFQYYREEENGRGNFPPRFSGLQFPNYSSELNVNALELDDSALYLCASSSEGSSYNSPLHFGNGTRLTVT.

The rearrangement links TRBV4-2 to TRBJ2-1; D may be TRBD2 (5 bases). Germline assignment: CDR1 LGHNA and CDR2 YNFKEQ. V dropped 4 bases and J dropped 7 bases, with 14 bases sitting between them. The CDR3 totals 14 residues. Here the CDR3 reads CASSPQPDLNEQFF. In DNA, the CDR3 is TGTGCCAGCAGCCCCCAACCGGACTTAAATGAGCAGTTCTTC.

This chain connects TRBV7-6 to TRBJ2-7; 9 bases are a match to TRBD1. Germline CDR1 and CDR2: SGHVS and FNYEAQ. Trimming at V came to 3 bases and at J to 1 base, leaving 7 bases not matched to a gene. This CDR3 contains 16 residues. Written as DNA, the CDR3 is TGTGCCAGCAGCTTTGACCGGGACAGGGCTTCCTACGAGCAGTACTTC. As protein: CASSFDRDRASYEQYF. The full variable domain, in which reference TRBV7-6 and TRBJ2-7 provide the parts outside the CDR3, is GAGVSQSPRYKVTKRGQDVALRCDPISGHVSLYWYRQALGQGPEFLTYFNYEAQQDKSGLPNDRFSAERPEGSISTLTIQRTEQRDSAMYRCASSFDRDRASYEQYFGPGTRLTVT.

The V gene is TRBV28, the J gene TRBJ2-1; maybe TRBD2 (7 bases). Trimming removed 2 bases at V and 4 bases at J, with 15 bases between. Looked up from germline, CDR1 is MDHEN and CDR2 is SYDVKM. This CDR3 is 16 amino acids long. The CDR3 nucleotides are TGTGCCAGCAGTTTAGGGGGCGGGGGACCTTACAATGAGCAGTTCTTC. It yields the protein CASSLGGGGPYNEQFF.

The J gene is TRBJ2-1, the V gene TRBV7-2; 14 positions agree with TRBD2. This CDR3 has 16 residues. V dropped 1 base and J dropped 9; count of bases not matched to a gene: 5. Germline assignment: CDR1 SGHTA and CDR2 FQGNSA. The CDR3 region has the DNA TGTGCCAGCAGCTTAGGACTAGCGGGGGGGCAAGGTGAGCAGTTCTTC. This encodes CASSLGLAGGQGEQFF.

The chain couples TRBV19 to TRBJ1-5, with D uncertain. The CDR3 consists of 11 residues. CDR1 and CDR2 (germline): LNHDA, SQIVND (reference sequence). Trimming removed 1 base from V and 15 bases from J, with 10 bases in between. This chain's CDR3 is CASSIGEGRHF. The CDR3 DNA reads as TGTGCCAGTAGTATAGGAGAAGGTCGGCATTTT.

V usage is TRBV20-1 and J usage is TRBJ2-3, with D maybe TRBD2 (6 bases). Trimming left V 6 bases short and J 4 bases short, with 11 bases between. CDR3 length: 12 residues. CDR1 and CDR2 (germline): DFQATT, SNEGSKA (reference sequence). CDR3 in amino acids: CSAPTSSDTQYF. DNA for the CDR3: TGCAGTGCGCCGACTAGTTCAGATACGCAGTATTTT.

This clonotype appeared a single time. The chain carries TRBV7-9 and TRBJ2-3; 8 positions agree with TRBD1. Germline lookup yields CDR1 SEHNR and CDR2 FQNEAQ (reference sequence). V lost 6 bases and J lost 1; bases outside the gene matches: 9. The CDR3 covers 16 residues. CDR3 loop: CASRPRTGRGTDTQYF. DNA of the CDR3: TGTGCCAGCAGGCCCCGGACAGGGCGAGGCACAGATACGCAGTATTTT.

The V gene is TRBV30, the J gene TRBJ1-6, with 12 bases that match TRBD1. CDR1 is GTSNPN and CDR2 is SVGIG in the germline V gene (reference sequence). J was trimmed by 9 bases and V by 3 bases; bases with no gene match: 3. The CDR3 contains 14 residues. The CDR3 DNA sequence: TGTGCCTGGAGGAGGGGACAGGGGGCTTCACCCCTCCACTTT. It is translated as CAWRRGQGASPLHF.

V and J are TRBV20-1 and TRBJ2-3; possible D gene TRBD2, 6 bases. Germline V lookup: CDR1 DFQATT, CDR2 SNEGSKA (reference sequence). This CDR3 has 13 amino acids. Deletions cut 6 bases from V and 0 bases from J, with 10 bases between. CDR3 DNA sequence: TGCAGTGCAGCTGGGGGGAGCACAGATACGCAGTATTTT. Its translation: CSAAGGSTDTQYF.

This chain uses TRBV5-4 with TRBJ2-1, with D unresolved. The CDR3 has 14 residues. Germline V gene sequence: CDR1 SGHNT, CDR2 YYREEE (reference sequence). V lost 1 base and J lost 3, with 8 bases in between. The CDR3 reads CASSLSTHYNEQFF. The CDR3 nucleotides read TGTGCCAGCAGCTTGAGTACTCACTACAATGAGCAGTTCTTC.

The V and J genes are TRBV12-3 or TRBV12-4 and TRBJ2-3, with 11 bases identical to TRBD1. V lost 7 bases, J lost 5 bases, and 8 bases stayed unmatched. This CDR3 is built from 15 residues. The CDR3 nucleotides are TGTGCCAGCACCCAGGGACAGGGGGTTGGAGATACGCAGTATTTT. Protein product: CASTQGQGVGDTQYF.

This sequence joins TRBV9 and TRBJ2-7; D is unresolved. The CDR3 is 16 amino acids. Germline CDR1 SGDLS, CDR2 YYNGEE. With 0 bases removed from V and 2 bases from J, the gap between germline ends came to 15 bases. For the CDR3, the DNA is TGTGCCAGCAGCGTAGAACCCGCAGGACCTACCTACGAGCAGTACTTC. Amino acid sequence: CASSVEPAGPTYEQYF. Variable domain in full (rest from reference TRBV9 and TRBJ2-7): DSGVTQTPKHLITATGQRVTLRCSPRSGDLSVYWYQQSLDQGLQFLIQYYNGEERAKGNILERFSAQQFPDLHSELNLSSLELGDSALYFCASSVEPAGPTYEQYFGPGTRLTVT.

This chain links TRBV7-9 with TRBJ2-7; 9 positions match TRBD1. The CDR3 is 12 residues long. V trimming: 4 bases; J trimming: 5 bases; junction bases outside the gene matches: 0. Per germline, CDR1 SEHNR and CDR2 FQNEAQ (reference sequence). CDR3 sequence: CASSWDRDEQYF. Written as DNA, the CDR3 is TGTGCCAGCAGCTGGGACAGGGACGAGCAGTACTTC. Looking up the rest from reference TRBV7-9 and TRBJ2-7 gives the full variable domain: DTGVSQNPRHKITKRGQNVTFRCDPISEHNRLYWYRQTLGQGPEFLTYFQNEAQLEKSRLLSDRFSAERPKGSFSTLEIQRTEQGDSAMYLCASSWDRDEQYFGPGTRLTVT.

The CDR3 spells CASSLELANEQFF. CDR3 bases: TGTGCCAGCAGCTTGGAACTAGCCAATGAGCAGTTCTTC. This chain joins TRBV5-4 and TRBJ2-1, with a weak D call TRBD2 (6 bases). Germline values: CDR1 SGHNT, CDR2 YYREEE (reference sequence). This CDR3 has 13 amino acids. Trimming took off 0 bases at V and 6 bases at J, with 7 bases between the two ends.

This chain links TRBV2 with TRBJ2-1; 12 positions agree with TRBD2. Germline V gene lookup returns CDR1 SNHLY and CDR2 FYNNEI. CDR3 size: 16 residues. The V gene end was trimmed by 3 bases and the J gene end by 12 bases; junction bases not matched to a gene: 12. CDR3 region: CASSDRGLAGGPGQFF. The CDR3 DNA follows: TGTGCCAGCAGTGATAGGGGTCTAGCGGGGGGGCCGGGGCAGTTCTTC.

This chain uses TRBV7-2 with TRBJ1-1; D remains unclear. The CDR3 totals 14 residues. Trimming took 5 bases from V and 1 from J, leaving 11 bases between them. Germline-derived CDR1 and CDR2 are SGHTA and FQGNSA. CDR3: CASSPGLTNTEAFF. The CDR3 coding sequence is TGTGCCAGCAGCCCGGGGTTGACGAACACTGAAGCTTTCTTT.

The chain couples TRBV4-1 to TRBJ1-5, with 9 bases matching TRBD1. The CDR3 is 17 amino acids. Trimming took 5 bases from V and 0 from J; bases not matched to a gene: 8. The germline V gene has CDR1 MGHRA and CDR2 YSYEKL. The CDR3 DNA is TGCGCCAGCAGCGTCCGGGACAGGGAGTATAGCAATCAGCCCCAGCATTTT. Protein: CASSVRDREYSNQPQHF.

The chain is built from TRBV29-1 and TRBJ2-2; TRBD1 matches at 8 bases. The germline V gene encodes CDR1 SQVTM and CDR2 ANQGSEA. After removal of 7 bases from V and 2 bases from J, the junction contained 9 bases not matched to a gene. This CDR3 has 15 residues. The CDR3 sequence is CSGTRGQDNTGELFF. The CDR3 coding sequence is TGCAGCGGGACCCGGGGACAGGACAACACCGGGGAGCTGTTTTTT.

The rearrangement links TRBV9 to TRBJ2-5; 7 nucleotides align to TRBD2. V lost 0 bases and J lost 4; bases outside the gene matches: 12. This CDR3 is built from 17 residues. The germline V gene has CDR1 SGDLS and CDR2 YYNGEE. CDR3: CASSVGVGAGVGETQYF. CDR3 nucleotides: TGTGCCAGCAGCGTAGGGGTCGGGGCGGGAGTTGGAGAGACCCAGTACTTC.

This clonotype was counted once. DNA for the CDR3: TGCAGCGTTGAAACTAGCGGGGGTGCTAGGATGTTCTTC. It yields the protein CSVETSGGARMFF. The rearrangement links TRBV29-1 to TRBJ2-1, with TRBD2 matching 11 bases. Germline CDR1 is SQVTM and CDR2 is ANQGSEA. The trim removed 2 bases at V and 15 bases at J, leaving 9 bases unmatched. This CDR3 has 13 amino acids.

This chain uses TRBV30 with TRBJ2-1; D may be TRBD1 (6 bases). The V gene's germline CDR1 is GTSNPN and CDR2 SVGIG (reference sequence). The CDR3 runs to 13 residues. Deletions cut 0 bases from V and 10 bases from J, with 13 bases between. The CDR3 spells CAWSVHQGTEQFF. Written as DNA, the CDR3 is TGTGCCTGGAGTGTTCATCAAGGGACAGAGCAGTTCTTC.

This sequence joins TRBV6-2 or TRBV6-3 and TRBJ2-2; perhaps TRBD2 as D (5 bases). The V and J ends lost 2 bases and 7 bases respectively, with 11 bases between them. Germline V gives CDR1 MNHEY, CDR2 SVGEGT. The CDR3 has 14 amino acids. The CDR3 protein is CASSYTRAGGELFF. The CDR3 bases are TGTGCCAGCAGTTACACACGGGCGGGCGGGGAGCTGTTTTTT.

The chain couples TRBV4-2 to TRBJ1-4; D may be TRBD1 (5 bases). Germline CDR1 reads LGHNA; CDR2 reads YNFKEQ. The V end was cut by 3 bases, the J end by 0 bases, with 11 bases between. This CDR3 contains 16 residues. The CDR3 nucleotides are TGTGCCAGCAGCCAGGGGCAGCTTGCAACTAATGAAAAACTGTTTTTT. Its translation is CASSQGQLATNEKLFF.

This chain connects TRBV30 to TRBJ1-2; 8 positions agree with TRBD1. Unmatched junction bases numbered 7, after V lost 0 bases and J lost 4 bases. Germline values: CDR1 GTSNPN, CDR2 SVGIG (reference sequence). The CDR3 contains 15 residues. The CDR3 bases are TGTGCCTGGAGTGTACCCCACAGGGGGAGCTATGGCTACACCTTC. Protein sequence: CAWSVPHRGSYGYTF.

V and J are TRBV12-3 or TRBV12-4 and TRBJ2-1, with TRBD2 identical over 8 bases. This CDR3 region has 15 residues. Losses at the gene ends were 3 bases for V and 10 bases for J; bases not matched to a gene: 11. The CDR3 DNA reads TGTGCCAGCAGTTTGTCGGCCGGGAGGGCAGGAGAGCAGTTCTTC. It is translated as CASSLSAGRAGEQFF.

The chain employs TRBV20-1 and TRBJ1-1, with D perhaps matching TRBD1 (5 bases). The V end lost 6 bases, the J end lost 1 base, and 18 bases lay between the germline ends. The germline gives CDR1 DFQATT, CDR2 SNEGSKA (reference sequence). The CDR3 has 15 amino acids. The chain's CDR3 is CSAVRAPSRNTEAFF. The CDR3 bases are TGCAGTGCGGTCAGGGCTCCCAGTAGGAACACTGAAGCTTTCTTT.

In DNA, the CDR3 is TGCAGTGCTAGGGAGGGACAGGGTGGTCAGCCCCAGCATTTT. Protein sequence: CSAREGQGGQPQHF. V gene TRBV20-1 combines with J gene TRBJ1-5, with 9 nucleotides matching TRBD1. This CDR3 contains 14 residues. J gave up 6 bases and V 3 bases, and 6 bases lay outside the gene matches. Germline V gene lookup returns CDR1 DFQATT and CDR2 SNEGSKA (reference sequence).

The CDR3 reads CASGAPGALGEQYF. The CDR3, as DNA: TGTGCCAGCGGAGCGCCAGGGGCGCTGGGAGAGCAGTACTTC. The genes are TRBV25-1 and TRBJ2-7; possible D gene TRBD1, 6 bases. The length of the CDR3 is 14 residues. V was shortened by 8 bases and J by 7 bases, with 21 bases between the two germline ends. Germline CDR1 MGHDK, CDR2 SYGVNS.